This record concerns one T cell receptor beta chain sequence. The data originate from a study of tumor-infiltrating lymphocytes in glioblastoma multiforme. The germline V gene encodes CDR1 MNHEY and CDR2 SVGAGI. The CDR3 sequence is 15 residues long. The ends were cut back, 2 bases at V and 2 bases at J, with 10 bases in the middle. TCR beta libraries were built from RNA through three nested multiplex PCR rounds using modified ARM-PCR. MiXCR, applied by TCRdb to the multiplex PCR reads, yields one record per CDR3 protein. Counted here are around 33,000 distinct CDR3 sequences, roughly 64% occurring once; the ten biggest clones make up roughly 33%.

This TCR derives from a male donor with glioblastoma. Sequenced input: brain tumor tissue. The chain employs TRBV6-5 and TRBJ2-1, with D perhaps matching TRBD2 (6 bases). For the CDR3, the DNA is TGTGCCAGCAGTTACGGCGGGGCGACCTACAATGAGCAGTTCTTC. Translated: CASSYGGATYNEQFF.